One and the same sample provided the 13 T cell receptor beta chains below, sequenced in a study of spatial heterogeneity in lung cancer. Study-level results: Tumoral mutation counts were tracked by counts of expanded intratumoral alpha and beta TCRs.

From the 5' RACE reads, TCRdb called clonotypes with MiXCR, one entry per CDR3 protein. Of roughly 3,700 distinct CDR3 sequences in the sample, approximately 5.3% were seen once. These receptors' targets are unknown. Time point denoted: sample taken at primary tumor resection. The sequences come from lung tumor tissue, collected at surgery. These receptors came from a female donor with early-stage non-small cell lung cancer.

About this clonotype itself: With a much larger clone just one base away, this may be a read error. The CDR3 loop is CASSSTPASGIYTQYF. The CDR3, as DNA: TGTGCCAGCAGCTCCACGCCGGCTAGCGGAATATATACGCAGTATTTT. V gene TRBV11-1 combines with J gene TRBJ2-3; TRBD2 aligns across 7 bases. CDR1 and CDR2 (germline): SGHAT, FQDESV (reference sequence). V trimming: 4 bases; J trimming: 7 bases; junction bases outside the gene matches: 14. The CDR3 length is 16 residues.

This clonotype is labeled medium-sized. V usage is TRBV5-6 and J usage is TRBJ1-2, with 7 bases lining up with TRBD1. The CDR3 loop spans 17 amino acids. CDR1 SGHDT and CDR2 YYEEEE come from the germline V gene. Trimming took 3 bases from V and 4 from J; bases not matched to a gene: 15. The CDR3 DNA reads TGTGCCAGCAGCTCAGATCCTTGGACAGGCTCGCCCTATGGCTACACCTTC. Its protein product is CASSSDPWTGSPYGYTF.

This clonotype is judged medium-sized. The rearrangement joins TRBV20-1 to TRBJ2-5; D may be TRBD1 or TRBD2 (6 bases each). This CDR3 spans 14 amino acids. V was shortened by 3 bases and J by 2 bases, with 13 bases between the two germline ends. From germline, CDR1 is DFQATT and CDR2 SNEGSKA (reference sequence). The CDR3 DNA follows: TGCAGTGCTAGTCAATGGGGGGCACAAGAGACCCAGTACTTC. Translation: CSASQWGAQETQYF.

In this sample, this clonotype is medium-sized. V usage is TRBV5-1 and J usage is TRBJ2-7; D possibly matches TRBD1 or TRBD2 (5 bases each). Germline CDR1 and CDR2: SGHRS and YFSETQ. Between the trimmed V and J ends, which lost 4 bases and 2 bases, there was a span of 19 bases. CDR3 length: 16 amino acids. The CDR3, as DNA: TGCGCCAGCAGCCCCGGGGTTGGGGCCTTCACCTACGAGCAGTACTTC. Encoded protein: CASSPGVGAFTYEQYF.

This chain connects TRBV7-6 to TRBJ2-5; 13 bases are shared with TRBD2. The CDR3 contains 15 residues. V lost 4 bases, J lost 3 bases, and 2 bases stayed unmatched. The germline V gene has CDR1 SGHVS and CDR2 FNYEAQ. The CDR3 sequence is CASSWTSGGKETQYF. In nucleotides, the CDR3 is TGTGCCAGCAGCTGGACTAGCGGGGGAAAAGAGACCCAGTACTTC.

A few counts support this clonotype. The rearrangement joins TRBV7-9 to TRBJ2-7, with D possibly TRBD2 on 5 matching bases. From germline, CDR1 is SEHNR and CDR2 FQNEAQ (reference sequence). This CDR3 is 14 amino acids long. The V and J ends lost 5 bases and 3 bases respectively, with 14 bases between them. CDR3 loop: CASSEAGNGYEQYF. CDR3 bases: TGTGCCAGCAGCGAAGCCGGGAACGGCTACGAGCAGTACTTC.

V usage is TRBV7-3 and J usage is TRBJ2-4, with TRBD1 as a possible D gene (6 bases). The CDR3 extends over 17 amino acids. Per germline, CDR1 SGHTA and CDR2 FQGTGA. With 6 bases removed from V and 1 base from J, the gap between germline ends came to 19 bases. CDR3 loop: CASRQNRVAKAKNIQYF. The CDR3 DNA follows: TGTGCCAGCAGACAGAACAGGGTGGCAAAGGCCAAAAACATTCAGTACTTC.

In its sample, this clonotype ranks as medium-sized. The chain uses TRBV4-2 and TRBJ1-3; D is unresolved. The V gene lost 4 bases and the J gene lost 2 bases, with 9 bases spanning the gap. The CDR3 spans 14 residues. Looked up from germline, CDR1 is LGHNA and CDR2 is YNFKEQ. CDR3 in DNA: TGTGCCAGCAGCCCTGACGGGGCTGGAAACACCATATATTTT. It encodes CASSPDGAGNTIYF.

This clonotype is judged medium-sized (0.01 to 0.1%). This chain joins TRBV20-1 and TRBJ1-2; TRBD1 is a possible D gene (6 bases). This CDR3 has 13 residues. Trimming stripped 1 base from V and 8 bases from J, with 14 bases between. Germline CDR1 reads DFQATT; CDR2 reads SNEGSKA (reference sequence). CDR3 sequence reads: CSARVQAGEGYTF. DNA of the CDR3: TGCAGTGCTAGAGTTCAGGCAGGGGAAGGCTACACCTTC.

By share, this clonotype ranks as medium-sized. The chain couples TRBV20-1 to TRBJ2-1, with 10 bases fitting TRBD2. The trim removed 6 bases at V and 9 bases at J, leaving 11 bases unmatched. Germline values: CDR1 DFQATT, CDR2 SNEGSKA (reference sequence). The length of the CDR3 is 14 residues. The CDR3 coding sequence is TGCAGTGCCAACCCACGGGTAGCGGGAGGTGAGCAGTTCTTC. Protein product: CSANPRVAGGEQFF.

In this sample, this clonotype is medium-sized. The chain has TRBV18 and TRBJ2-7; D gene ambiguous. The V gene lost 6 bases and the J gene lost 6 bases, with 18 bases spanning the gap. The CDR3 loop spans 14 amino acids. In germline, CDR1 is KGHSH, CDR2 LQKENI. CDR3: CASSPWAENGEQYF. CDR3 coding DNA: TGTGCCAGCTCGCCGTGGGCCGAAAACGGCGAGCAGTACTTC.

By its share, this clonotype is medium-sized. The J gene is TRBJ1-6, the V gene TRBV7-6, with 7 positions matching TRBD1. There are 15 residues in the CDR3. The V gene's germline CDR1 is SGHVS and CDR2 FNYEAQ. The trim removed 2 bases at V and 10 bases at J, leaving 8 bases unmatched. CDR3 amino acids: CASSLRDSGASPLHF. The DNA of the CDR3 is TGTGCCAGCAGCTTAAGGGACAGCGGTGCCTCACCCCTCCACTTT.

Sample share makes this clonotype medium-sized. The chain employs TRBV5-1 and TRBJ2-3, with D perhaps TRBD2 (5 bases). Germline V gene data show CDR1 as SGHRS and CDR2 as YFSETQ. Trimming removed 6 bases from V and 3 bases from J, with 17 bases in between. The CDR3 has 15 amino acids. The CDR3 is CASKFLRGKTDTQYF. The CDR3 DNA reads TGCGCCAGCAAGTTCCTTCGGGGAAAAACAGATACGCAGTATTTT. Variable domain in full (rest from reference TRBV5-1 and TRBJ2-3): KAGVTQTPRYLIKTRGQQVTLSCSPISGHRSVSWYQQTPGQGLQFLFEYFSETQRNKGNFPGRFSGRQFSNSRSEMNVSTLELGDSALYLCASKFLRGKTDTQYFGPGTRLTVL.